This T cell receptor beta chain was sequenced during a study of T cell changes during pregnancy in multiple sclerosis. Per germline, CDR1 MGHRA and CDR2 YSYEKL. The CDR3 has 14 residues. Trimming cost V 8 bases and J 3 bases; bases outside gene matches: 10. Profiling relied on immunoSEQ multiplex PCR, and the TCRdb table lists in-frame clones only, not all of them. The sample yields tens of thousands of clones, about 90% seen once. The receptor's source is a female donor in good health, enrolled as a control in a pregnancy study. This rearrangement joins TRBV4-1 to TRBJ2-7; 7 bases are a match to TRBD1. The sequences come from peripheral blood, collected in the second trimester of pregnancy. The CDR3 is CASGPRAGGYEQYF. In DNA, the CDR3 is TGCGCCAGCGGACCTCGGGCAGGGGGCTACGAGCAGTACTTC.